This passage covers 13 T cell receptor beta chains from one sample sequenced in a study of PD-1 blockade in classical Hodgkin lymphoma. Sequenced by immunoSEQ multiplex PCR; TCRdb stores in-frame clones only, minus some. The sample lists under 35,000 clones, about 90% occurring once. Stated time point: newly diagnosed, previously untreated cHL patient sample. Negative selection with magnetic separation was used to purify CD4+ T cells from thawed PBMCs. The material sequenced was CD4+ T cells from blood. These receptors originate from a human donor with classical Hodgkin lymphoma.

The chain joins TRBV25-1 to TRBJ1-2; perhaps TRBD1 as D (5 bases). This CDR3 contains 14 residues. Germline CDR1 MGHDK, CDR2 SYGVNS. V shed 8 bases and J shed 4 bases, with 17 bases lying between them. The CDR3 nucleotides are TGTGCCAGCCGTCTTTCCGGGGCCCTCTATGGCTACACCTTC. Amino acid sequence: CASRLSGALYGYTF.

In its sample, this clone was seen a few times. CDR3 in DNA: TGTGCCAGCAGCTTATATCCGGGGGACTCGCAGTACTTC. Its protein is CASSLYPGDSQYF. The J gene is TRBJ2-7, the V gene TRBV7-6, with D possibly TRBD2 on 6 matching bases. The V gene lost 2 bases and the J gene lost 9 bases, with 14 bases spanning the gap. This CDR3 is 13 amino acids long. CDR1 and CDR2 (germline): SGHVS, FNYEAQ.

The chain couples TRBV28 to TRBJ2-7; 8 bases map to TRBD1. The CDR3 extends over 15 amino acids. The germline CDR1 and CDR2 sequences are MDHEN and SYDVKM. V trimming: 2 bases; J trimming: 4 bases; junction bases outside the gene matches: 7. The CDR3 spells CASSLPAGGLYEQYF. For the CDR3, the DNA is TGTGCCAGCAGTTTACCGGCAGGGGGCTTGTACGAGCAGTACTTC. The full variable domain, in which reference TRBV28 and TRBJ2-7 provide the parts outside the CDR3, is DVKVTQSSRYLVKRTGEKVFLECVQDMDHENMFWYRQDPGLGLRLIYFSYDVKMKEKGDIPEGYSVSREKKERFSLILESASTNQTSMYLCASSLPAGGLYEQYFGPGTRLTVT.

This clone was seen once. The chain recombines TRBV11-2 with TRBJ1-1; D not certain. Germline values: CDR1 SGHAT, CDR2 FQNNGV. The germline V and J ends were trimmed by 5 bases and 0 bases, with 13 bases remaining between them. This CDR3 has 15 residues. As DNA, the CDR3 is TGTGCCAGCAGCGCTCCCGCCGGGGTGAACACTGAAGCTTTCTTT. Encoded protein: CASSAPAGVNTEAFF.

The rearrangement uses TRBV27 and TRBJ2-7; 15 bases are a match to TRBD2. CDR1 MNHEY and CDR2 SMNVEV come from the germline V gene (reference sequence). With V trimmed by 6 bases and J by 0 bases, 3 bases remained unmatched. CDR3 length equals 16 residues. The CDR3 DNA sequence: TGTGCCAGCAGGGGACTAGCGGGAGGAAGCTCCTACGAGCAGTACTTC. Translating it yields CASRGLAGGSSYEQYF.

This clone was recorded once. J is TRBJ2-5 and V is TRBV4-1; D unclear. The CDR3 sequence is 12 residues long. Deletions cut 8 bases from V and 2 bases from J, with 9 bases between. Germline CDR1 is MGHRA and CDR2 is YSYEKL. The CDR3 DNA reads as TGCGCCAGCGGAATCGGGCAAGAGACCCAGTACTTC. Translation: CASGIGQETQYF.

V usage is TRBV19 and J usage is TRBJ1-4, with 9 bases matching TRBD1. CDR1 LNHDA and CDR2 SQIVND come from the germline V gene (reference sequence). The J segment lost 6 bases and the V segment lost 6 bases, leaving 11 bases of the junction unmatched. The CDR3 length is 16 residues. The chain's CDR3 is CASSPSPGTGHEKLFF. Written as DNA, the CDR3 is TGTGCCAGTAGCCCCTCCCCCGGGACAGGGCATGAAAAACTGTTTTTT.

This clone was seen once. This chain links TRBV2 with TRBJ2-1, with D maybe TRBD1 (5 bases). V was shortened by 4 bases and J by 2 bases, with 12 bases between the two germline ends. Germline-derived CDR1 and CDR2 are SNHLY and FYNNEI. This CDR3 has 15 amino acids. This chain's CDR3 is CASSGGGQPYNEQFF. The DNA for the CDR3 is TGTGCCAGCAGTGGGGGCGGACAACCCTACAATGAGCAGTTCTTC.

The chain carries TRBV2 and TRBJ2-3, with 9 bases matching TRBD1. Germline V lookup: CDR1 SNHLY, CDR2 FYNNEI. The length of the CDR3 is 15 residues. Germline trimming cut 4 bases from V and 2 bases from J; bases unmatched to any gene: 4. The DNA for the CDR3 is TGTGCCAGCAGTGCACAGGGGGCCGACACAGATACGCAGTATTTT. Its protein is CASSAQGADTDTQYF.

The chain is built from TRBV7-2 and TRBJ2-7; 7 bases are a match to TRBD2. Losses at the gene ends were 6 bases for V and 5 bases for J; bases not matched to a gene: 7. Germline CDR1 reads SGHTA; CDR2 reads FQGNSA. The CDR3 covers 13 residues. The DNA for the CDR3 is TGTGCCAGCAGGGCGGCGGGGGTCGACGAGCAGTACTTC. It is translated as CASRAAGVDEQYF.

The J gene is TRBJ2-3, the V gene TRBV18; 7 bases are shared with TRBD2. Germline CDR1 is KGHSH and CDR2 is LQKENI. Losses at the gene ends were 2 bases for V and 0 bases for J; bases not matched to a gene: 5. The CDR3 contains 16 residues. CDR3 nucleotides: TGTGCCAGCTCACCAGAGCGGGATGTGAGCACAGATACGCAGTATTTT. Encoded protein: CASSPERDVSTDTQYF. The entire variable domain, with the rest obtained from reference TRBV18 and TRBJ2-3, is as follows: NAGVMQNPRHLVRRRGQEARLRCSPMKGHSHVYWYRQLPEEGLKFMVYLQKENIIDESGMPKERFSAEFPKEGPSILRIQQVVRGDSAAYFCASSPERDVSTDTQYFGPGTRLTVL.

This sequence joins TRBV19 and TRBJ2-6; D is undetermined. The CDR3 covers 14 residues. Trimming removed 9 bases at V and 2 bases at J, with 11 bases between. CDR1 and CDR2 (germline): LNHDA, SQIVND (reference sequence). CDR3 DNA sequence: TGTGCCAGCCGAACCCCACCTGGGGCCAACGTCCTGACTTTC. Translating it yields CASRTPPGANVLTF.

This clone occurred a few times. Other DNA sequences of this sample code for an identical CDR3. The chain uses TRBV28 and TRBJ1-1, with unresolved D. The CDR3 loop spans 14 amino acids. Looked up from germline, CDR1 is MDHEN and CDR2 is SYDVKM. Deletions cut 3 bases from V and 1 base from J, with 9 bases between. The CDR3, as DNA: TGTGCCAGCAGTTTTGGGCAGCCGAACACTGAAGCTTTCTTT. Residues: CASSFGQPNTEAFF.